This T cell receptor (beta chain) was obtained from a study of T cell repertoires in cytomegalovirus infection. Turning to the study itself: Peptides in the study included HLA-C-restricted and HLA-B-restricted CMV epitopes. In public TCR beta signatures, there were indications of both CMV infection and matching HLA type. Study-level results: The response measured ex vivo was dominated by TCR beta clonotypes (HLA-C-restricted and CMV-specific). Identification of carriers of CMV plus the relevant HLA was performed using cumulative public TCR beta family frequency.

A single record per CDR3 protein comes from TCRdb applying MiXCR to the reads. This table holds 700,000 to 850,000 distinct CDR3 sequences, 32% found once. Deletions cut 3 bases from V and 6 bases from J, with 9 bases between. The CDR3 has 12 residues. The germline gives CDR1 SEHNR, CDR2 FQNEAQ (reference sequence). With regard to this clonotype: Its antigen is as yet unknown.

This sequence joins TRBV7-9 and TRBJ2-7; D is tentatively TRBD1 or TRBD2 (5 bases each). The clonotype originates from a human donor in good health (CMV status not recorded). Some clones in this sample may be carry-over from other donors' samples. The sequences come from cultured CD8+ T cells from PBMCs, collected from culture after CMV antigen stimulation. CDR3: CASSLTGAEQYV. In nucleotides, the CDR3 is TGTGCCAGCAGCTTGACCGGGGCCGAGCAGTACGTC.